The sequence of this T cell receptor beta chain was determined in a study of response to subunit inactivated influenza vaccine. One entry per CDR3 protein results from TCRdb running MiXCR on the RT-PCR reads. The sample lists roughly 160,000 distinct CDR3 sequences, about 10% occurring once. V shed 3 bases and J 1 base; nucleotides not matched to a gene: 14. Germline loops: CDR1 SGDLS, CDR2 YYNGEE. CDR3 length equals 19 residues. The receptor's source is a man aged 50 to 75 who received an inactivated influenza vaccine. This chain links TRBV9 with TRBJ2-1; 9 bases line up with TRBD2. Specimen: CD8+ T cells sorted from PBMCs, collected about 23 months after vaccination. CDR3 sequence (DNA): TGTGCCAGCAGCGCCGGCCTAGCGGGATTGGTTCGTTCCTACAATGAGCAGTTCTTC. Its translation is CASSAGLAGLVRSYNEQFF.